Following are 19 T cell receptor beta chains from one sample sequenced in a study of T-cell reconstitution after alpha-beta-depleted transplantation in children (dated by TCRdb to between 2015 and 2016). The treatment or condition label on this specimen signifies: allogeneic hematopoietic cell transplantation with graft depleted of TCRalphabeta T cells and CD19 B cells. Library preparation used PCR. TCRdb names Illumina HiSeq 2500 as the instrument used. TCR library preparation used molecular barcoding, with unique molecular identifiers applied to normalize quantification of the TCRbeta repertoire. In TCRdb, the public reads were trimmed at Q25 with fastp and aligned with MiXCR, with productive beta chains retained. Every distinct CDR3 protein forms one entry, paired with its most common genes and DNA. Recorded for this sample are a few hundred thousand distinct CDR3 sequences; 15% to 20% of them occurred a single time. The ten largest clones represent roughly 29% of the sample.

This material consisted of PBMCs, mostly from graft donor cells, taken 360 days after TCRalphabeta/CD19-depleted stem cell transplant. Every receptor here comes from a boy under two years old who had a stem cell transplant for Wiskott-Aldrich syndrome, so the T cells may come from the graft donor.

The chain has TRBV24-1 and TRBJ1-5; 9 bases map to TRBD1. CDR1 and CDR2 from the germline V gene are KGHDR and SFDVKD. V dropped 12 bases and J dropped 7; count of bases not matched to a gene: 9. The CDR3 has 13 residues. Here the CDR3 reads CAVTGGAGQPQHF. The CDR3 DNA reads TGTGCCGTCACAGGGGGCGCGGGGCAGCCCCAGCATTTT.

This clonotype was counted between two and nine times. The chain joins TRBV13 to TRBJ2-2, with 7 bases lining up with TRBD1. From germline, CDR1 is PRHDT and CDR2 FYEKMQ (reference sequence). CDR3 length: 16 residues. J was trimmed by 1 base and V by 1 base; bases with no gene match: 3. CDR3 in DNA: TGTGCCAGCAGCTTAGTCTACAGGGGGAACACCGGGGAGCTGTTTTTT. Translated: CASSLVYRGNTGELFF.

There are many counts of this clonotype. The chain carries TRBV3-1 and TRBJ2-5; D gene ambiguous. Trimming removed 0 bases from V and 1 base from J, with 9 bases in between. CDR3 size: 15 residues. The V gene's germline CDR1 is LGHDT and CDR2 YNNKEL (reference sequence). CDR3 nucleotide sequence: TGTGCCAGCAGCCAAGATCTCGGTCCCCAAGAGACCCAGTACTTC. It translates to CASSQDLGPQETQYF.

The chain is built from TRBV7-9 and TRBJ2-2, with 8 bases fitting TRBD1. V was pared by 8 bases and J by 3 bases, with 11 bases of the junction left unmatched. Germline V gene sequence: CDR1 SEHNR, CDR2 FQNEAQ (reference sequence). The length of the CDR3 is 16 residues. CDR3 amino acids: CASRRGPVGYTGELFF. The CDR3 nucleotides are TGTGCCAGCCGCAGGGGGCCAGTAGGTTACACCGGGGAGCTGTTTTTT. Variable domain in full (rest from reference TRBV7-9 and TRBJ2-2): DTGVSQNPRHKITKRGQNVTFRCDPISEHNRLYWYRQTLGQGPEFLTYFQNEAQLEKSRLLSDRFSAERPKGSFSTLEIQRTEQGDSAMYLCASRRGPVGYTGELFFGEGSRLTVL.

This clonotype was seen only a few times. This sequence joins TRBV18 and TRBJ2-1; D gene ambiguous. This CDR3 has 14 residues. Germline CDR1 reads KGHSH; CDR2 reads LQKENI. V was cut by 0 bases and J by 4 bases, with 7 bases left in between. The CDR3 coding sequence is TGTGCCAGCTCACCACCGACACCTTACAATGAGCAGTTCTTC. Encoded protein: CASSPPTPYNEQFF.

The chain uses TRBV20-1 and TRBJ2-1, with a weak D call TRBD2 (6 bases). This CDR3 has 14 residues. Germline-derived CDR1 and CDR2 are DFQATT and SNEGSKA (reference sequence). V lost 3 bases and J 4 bases, leaving 13 bases between the germline ends. CDR3 in DNA: TGCAGTGCTAGCGGGAGAGGTGGGTACAATGAGCAGTTCTTC. Protein product: CSASGRGGYNEQFF.

DNA for the CDR3: TGCAGTGCTCCTAGCGGGAGGGCCCCTGAGCAGTTCTTC. Translation gives CSAPSGRAPEQFF. J is TRBJ2-1 and V is TRBV20-1; 12 bases agree with TRBD2. The CDR3 runs 13 residues. With V trimmed by 5 bases and J by 9 bases, 5 bases remained unmatched. Germline CDR1 DFQATT, CDR2 SNEGSKA (reference sequence).

The chain links TRBV9 to TRBJ2-3, with unresolved D. In germline, CDR1 is SGDLS, CDR2 YYNGEE. CDR3 length: 14 residues. Trimming shortened V by 4 bases and J by 2 bases, and 11 bases separated the two germline ends. The CDR3 nucleotides are TGTGCCAGCAGCCCTATTCTGCTCACAGATACGCAGTATTTT. Protein sequence: CASSPILLTDTQYF. Looking up the rest from reference TRBV9 and TRBJ2-3 gives the full variable domain: DSGVTQTPKHLITATGQRVTLRCSPRSGDLSVYWYQQSLDQGLQFLIQYYNGEERAKGNILERFSAQQFPDLHSELNLSSLELGDSALYFCASSPILLTDTQYFGPGTRLTVL.

This clonotype appeared a few times. The chain links TRBV5-1 to TRBJ2-3, with TRBD1 identical over 8 bases. This CDR3 contains 17 residues. Germline CDR1 and CDR2: SGHRS and YFSETQ. V was pared by 0 bases and J by 0 bases, with 6 bases of the junction left unmatched. CDR3 DNA: TGCGCCAGCAGCTTGGATAAGACAGGGGCTAGCACAGATACGCAGTATTTT. Translated, it gives CASSLDKTGASTDTQYF.

Comment on this clonotype: Just one base apart from a much larger clone, this may be a read error. This chain connects TRBV6-1 to TRBJ2-7; 11 bases fit TRBD2. Germline CDR1 reads MNHNS; CDR2 reads SASEGT. CDR3 length equals 13 residues. Germline trimming cut 7 bases from V and 6 bases from J; bases unmatched to any gene: 5. CDR3 in DNA: TGTGCCAGCAAGCGGCTAGCGGGAGGCGAGCAGTACTTC. Protein: CASKRLAGGEQYF.

J is TRBJ2-1 and V is TRBV14; the D gene is possibly TRBD1 (5 bases). The germline V gene encodes CDR1 SGHDN and CDR2 FVKESK. V lost 4 bases to trimming and J lost 6 bases, with 16 bases between them. The CDR3 has 15 amino acids. CDR3 in amino acids: CASSLGHGSLNEQFF. The CDR3 nucleotides are TGTGCCAGCAGCCTCGGACACGGAAGTCTCAATGAGCAGTTCTTC.

The V gene is TRBV14, the J gene TRBJ2-7; D unclear. This CDR3 spans 15 amino acids. V dropped 1 base and J dropped 4 bases, with 14 bases sitting between them. CDR1 is SGHDN, CDR2 FVKESK, per germline. The CDR3 protein is CASSQGPNSRYEQYF. CDR3 nucleotides: TGTGCCAGCAGCCAAGGGCCTAACTCAAGGTACGAGCAGTACTTC.

This clonotype occurred many times. The V gene is TRBV6-1, the J gene TRBJ2-7; D remains unclear. The CDR3 runs 13 residues. Germline CDR1 MNHNS, CDR2 SASEGT. Trimming removed 1 base from V and 3 bases from J, with 7 bases in between. CDR3 sequence: CASSEGWLYEQYF. The CDR3 region has the DNA TGTGCCAGCAGTGAAGGGTGGCTCTACGAGCAGTACTTC.

The chain carries TRBV12-3 or TRBV12-4 and TRBJ2-3; D gene uncertain. This CDR3 has 14 amino acids. Trimming took 3 bases from V and 4 from J, leaving 11 bases between them. The CDR3 reads CASSLGFRSDTQYF. As DNA, the CDR3 is TGTGCCAGCAGTTTGGGGTTTAGGTCAGATACGCAGTATTTT.

This chain connects TRBV5-1 to TRBJ1-4; 7 nucleotides align to TRBD1. Germline V gene data show CDR1 as SGHRS and CDR2 as YFSETQ. This CDR3 spans 14 amino acids. V was clipped by 0 bases and J by 10 bases; unmatched bases: 6. CDR3 coding DNA: TGCGCCAGCAGCTTGGCAGGGGGAACGGGAAAACTGTTTTTT. As protein: CASSLAGGTGKLFF.

Only a few counts were recorded for this clonotype. The gene calls are TRBV12-3 or TRBV12-4 and TRBJ2-7; 10 bases are shared with TRBD2. Trimming took 5 bases from V and 0 from J; bases not matched to a gene: 4. The CDR3 is 15 residues long. Here the CDR3 DNA reads TGTGCCAGCAGTCCTAGCGGGGGTTTCTCCTACGAGCAGTACTTC. Translation: CASSPSGGFSYEQYF.

The chain links TRBV12-3 or TRBV12-4 to TRBJ2-5, with 8 bases identical to TRBD2. V shed 6 bases and J 3 bases; nucleotides not matched to a gene: 6. CDR3 size: 14 residues. The CDR3 coding sequence is TGTGCCAGCAGATTGGGACTAGAAAAAGAGACCCAGTACTTC. Its protein is CASRLGLEKETQYF.

The rearrangement links TRBV27 to TRBJ2-1; 8 bases agree with TRBD2. The CDR3 is 17 amino acids. V dropped 5 bases and J dropped 3; count of bases not matched to a gene: 12. Germline V CDR1 and CDR2: MNHEY, SMNVEV (reference sequence). CDR3 bases: TGTGCCAGCAGTCCGGCGGGGCGGGAGGAGGGCTACAATGAGCAGTTCTTC. Translating gives CASSPAGREEGYNEQFF.

This clonotype turned up a few times. The CDR3 coding sequence is TGTGCCAGCTCACTAACGACTACCTACGAGCAGTACTTC. Its protein product is CASSLTTTYEQYF. The chain couples TRBV18 to TRBJ2-7; perhaps TRBD2 as D (5 bases). The CDR3 sequence is 13 residues long. Germline CDR1 KGHSH, CDR2 LQKENI. V was trimmed by 4 bases and J by 2 bases, leaving 9 bases between them.